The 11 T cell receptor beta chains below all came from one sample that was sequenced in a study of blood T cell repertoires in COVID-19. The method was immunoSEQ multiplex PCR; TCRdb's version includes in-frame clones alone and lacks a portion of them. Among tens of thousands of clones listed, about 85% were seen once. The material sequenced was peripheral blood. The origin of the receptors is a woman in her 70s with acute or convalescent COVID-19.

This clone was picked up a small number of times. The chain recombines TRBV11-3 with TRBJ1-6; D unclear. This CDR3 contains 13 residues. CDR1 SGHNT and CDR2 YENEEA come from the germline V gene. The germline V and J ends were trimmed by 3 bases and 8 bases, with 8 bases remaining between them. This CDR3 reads CASSLTGYSPLHF. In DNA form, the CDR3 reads TGTGCCAGCAGCTTGACGGGGTATTCACCCCTCCACTTT.

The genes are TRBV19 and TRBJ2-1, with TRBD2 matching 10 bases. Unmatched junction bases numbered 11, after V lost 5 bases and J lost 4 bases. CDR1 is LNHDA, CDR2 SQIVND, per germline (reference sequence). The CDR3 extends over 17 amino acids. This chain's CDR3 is CASSERGSGRLYNEQFF. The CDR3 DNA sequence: TGTGCCAGTAGTGAGCGGGGTAGCGGGAGGTTGTACAATGAGCAGTTCTTC.

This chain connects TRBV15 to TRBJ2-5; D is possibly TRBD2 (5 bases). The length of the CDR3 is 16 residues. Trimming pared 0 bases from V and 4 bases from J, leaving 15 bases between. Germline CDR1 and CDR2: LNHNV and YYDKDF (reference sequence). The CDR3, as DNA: TGTGCCACCAGCAGAGATATCCCAGCGGAAGGAGAGACCCAGTACTTC. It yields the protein CATSRDIPAEGETQYF.

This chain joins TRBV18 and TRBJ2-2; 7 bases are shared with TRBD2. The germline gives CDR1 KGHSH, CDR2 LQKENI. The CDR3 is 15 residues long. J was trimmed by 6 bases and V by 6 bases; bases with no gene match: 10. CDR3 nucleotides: TGTGCCAGCTCCGTGACAGCGGGGTACGCCGGGGAGCTGTTTTTT. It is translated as CASSVTAGYAGELFF.

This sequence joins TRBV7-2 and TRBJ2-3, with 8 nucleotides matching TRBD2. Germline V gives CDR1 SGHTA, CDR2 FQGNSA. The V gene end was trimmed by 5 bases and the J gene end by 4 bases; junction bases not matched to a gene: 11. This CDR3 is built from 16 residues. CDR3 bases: TGTGCCAGCAGCCCCCACCTAGCGGGTCTCGCAGATACGCAGTATTTT. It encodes CASSPHLAGLADTQYF.

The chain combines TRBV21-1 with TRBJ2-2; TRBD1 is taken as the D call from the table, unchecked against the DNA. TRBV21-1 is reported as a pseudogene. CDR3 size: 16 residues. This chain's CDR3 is CASTRQSLSYTGELFF. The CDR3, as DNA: TGTGCCAGCACCCGACAATCACTCTCCTACACCGGGGAGCTGTTTTTT.

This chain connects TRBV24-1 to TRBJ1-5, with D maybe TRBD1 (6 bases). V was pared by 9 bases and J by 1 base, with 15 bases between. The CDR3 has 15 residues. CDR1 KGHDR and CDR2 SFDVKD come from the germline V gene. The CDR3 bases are TGTGCCACCGGTGGGGGCGATTCAAGCAATCAGCCCCAGCATTTT. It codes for CATGGGDSSNQPQHF.

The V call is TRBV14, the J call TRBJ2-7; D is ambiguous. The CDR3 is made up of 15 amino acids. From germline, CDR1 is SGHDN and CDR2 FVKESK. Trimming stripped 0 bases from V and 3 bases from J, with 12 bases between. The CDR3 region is CASSQDRVRLYEQYV. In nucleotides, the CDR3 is TGTGCCAGCAGCCAAGATCGGGTCAGACTCTACGAGCAGTACGTC.

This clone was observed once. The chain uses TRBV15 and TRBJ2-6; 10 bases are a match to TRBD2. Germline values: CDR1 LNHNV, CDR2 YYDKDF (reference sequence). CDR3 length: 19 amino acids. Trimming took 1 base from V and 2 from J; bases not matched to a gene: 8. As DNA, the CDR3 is TGTGCCACCAGCAGAGCTTTTGGACTAGCGGATCCTGGGGCCAACGTCCTGACTTTC. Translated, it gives CATSRAFGLADPGANVLTF.

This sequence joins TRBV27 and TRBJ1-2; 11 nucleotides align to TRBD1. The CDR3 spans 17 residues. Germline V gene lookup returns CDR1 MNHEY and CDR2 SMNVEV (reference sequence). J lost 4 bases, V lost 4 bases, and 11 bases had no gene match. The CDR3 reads CASSSWTGGVGGYGYTF. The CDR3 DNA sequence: TGTGCCAGCAGTTCTTGGACAGGGGGCGTGGGGGGCTATGGCTACACCTTC.

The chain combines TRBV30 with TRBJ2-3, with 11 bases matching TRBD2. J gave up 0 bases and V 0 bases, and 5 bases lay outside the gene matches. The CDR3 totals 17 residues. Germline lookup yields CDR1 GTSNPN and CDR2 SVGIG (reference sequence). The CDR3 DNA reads TGTGCCTGGAGTGTCGGGAGGACTAGCGGGAGCACAGATACGCAGTATTTT. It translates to CAWSVGRTSGSTDTQYF.